This T cell receptor beta chain came from a study of T cells in Graves' hyperthyroidism and ophthalmopathy. This clonotype was seen a handful of times. The investigators amplified TCR beta CDR3 regions from RNA transcripts. The primer set for the first-round RT-PCR of the TCR CDR3 was HTBI. TCRdb called the multiplex PCR reads again in MiXCR, with one record for every CDR3 protein. The repertoire has about 410,000 distinct CDR3 sequences, about 15% of them found once; the top ten carry about 13%. The V and J ends lost 0 bases and 4 bases respectively, with 9 bases between them. In germline, CDR1 is MNHEY, CDR2 SVGAGI. The CDR3 contains 14 residues.

This TCR was sampled from a man younger than 35 with Graves' ophthalmopathy. The rearrangement links TRBV6-5 to TRBJ1-2; D remains unclear. Sequencing used blood. CDR3 loop: CASSYSAWGYGYTF. The CDR3 nucleotides read TGTGCCAGCAGTTACTCGGCTTGGGGCTATGGCTACACCTTC.